These T cell receptor beta chains were read from a single sample in a study of blood T cell repertoires in COVID-19. Here immunoSEQ multiplex PCR was the method, and the copy in TCRdb shows in-frame clones only, minus some. The repertoire includes 250,000 to 300,000 clones, 75% to 90% of them detected once, and around 13% sits in the top ten. The material sequenced was peripheral blood. The receptors originated from a woman in her 70s with COVID-19, enrolled during active disease. Each CDR3 is given with its conserved first and last residue. The D gene is left open where the match is weak. Clone size is not always given. Where it is, it says once, few, many or a class for expanded clones.

v_gene: TRBV5-1
abundance: .
j_gene: TRBJ1-2
d_gene: .
CDR3aa: CASSLLPTANYGYTF
CDR3nt: TGCGCCAGCAGCCTCTTACCGACAGCTAACTATGGCTACACCTTC

v_gene: TRBV4-3
abundance: .
j_gene: TRBJ1-2
d_gene: .
CDR3aa: CASSLRVPALNYGYTF
CDR3nt: TGCGCCAGCAGCCTCCGAGTCCCAGCGCTTAACTATGGCTACACCTTC

v_gene: TRBV18
abundance: .
j_gene: TRBJ1-6
d_gene: TRBD1
CDR3aa: CASSPRRNDRGLDSPLHF
CDR3nt: TGTGCCAGCTCACCGCGGCGGAACGACAGGGGTCTGGATTCACCCCTCCACTTT

v_gene: TRBV30
abundance: .
j_gene: TRBJ1-3
d_gene: .
CDR3aa: CAWRQYSGNTIYF
CDR3nt: TGTGCCTGGCGACAGTACTCTGGAAACACCATATATTTT

v_gene: TRBV7-2
abundance: .
j_gene: TRBJ2-3
d_gene: .
CDR3aa: CASSARTSTDTQYF
CDR3nt: TGTGCCAGCAGCGCCCGTACTAGCACAGATACGCAGTATTTT

v_gene: TRBV18
abundance: .
j_gene: TRBJ1-2
d_gene: .
CDR3aa: CASSPTEGFGYTF
CDR3nt: TGTGCCAGCTCACCAACTGAGGGTTTTGGCTACACCTTC

v_gene: TRBV18
abundance: .
j_gene: TRBJ1-5
d_gene: .
CDR3aa: CASSPARNQPQHF
CDR3nt: TGTGCCAGCTCACCCGCGAGGAATCAGCCCCAGCATTTT

v_gene: TRBV7-2
abundance: .
j_gene: TRBJ2-1
d_gene: TRBD2
CDR3aa: CASSLGGGISYNEQFF
CDR3nt: TGTGCCAGCAGCCTTGGGGGGGGGATATCCTACAATGAGCAGTTCTTC

v_gene: TRBV19
abundance: once
j_gene: TRBJ1-6
d_gene: TRBD1
CDR3aa: CASSISSDRGPTPLHF
CDR3nt: TGTGCCAGTAGTATCTCTAGTGACAGGGGGCCTACACCCCTCCACTTT

v_gene: TRBV5-1
abundance: .
j_gene: TRBJ1-3
d_gene: .
CDR3aa: CASSRTVGNTIYF
CDR3nt: TGCGCCAGCAGCAGGACAGTTGGAAACACCATATATTTT

v_gene: TRBV5-1
abundance: .
j_gene: TRBJ2-7
d_gene: .
CDR3aa: CASSLSAGAGEQYF
CDR3nt: TGCGCCAGCAGCTTGTCAGCAGGGGCAGGCGAGCAGTACTTC

v_gene: TRBV13
abundance: .
j_gene: TRBJ2-4
d_gene: TRBD2
CDR3aa: CASRTGGTKNIQYF
CDR3nt: TGTGCCAGCAGGACGGGGGGGACCAAAAACATTCAGTACTTC

v_gene: TRBV2
abundance: .
j_gene: TRBJ2-1
d_gene: .
CDR3aa: CASSRDYNEQFF
CDR3nt: TGTGCCAGCAGTCGGGATTACAATGAGCAGTTCTTC

v_gene: TRBV24-1
abundance: .
j_gene: TRBJ1-4
d_gene: .
CDR3aa: CATSEPYPGGREKLFF
CDR3nt: TGTGCCACCAGTGAGCCCTACCCCGGGGGGCGTGAAAAACTGTTTTTT

v_gene: TRBV7-9
abundance: .
j_gene: TRBJ1-6
d_gene: TRBD1
CDR3aa: CASSFLTGGYSPLHF
CDR3nt: TGTGCCAGCAGCTTCCTGACAGGGGGGTATTCACCCCTCCACTTT

v_gene: TRBV3-1/TRBV3-2
abundance: .
j_gene: TRBJ1-4
d_gene: .
CDR3aa: CASSQGSGTLTKELFF
CDR3nt: TGTGCCAGCAGCCAGGGGAGCGGGACACTAACGAAAGAACTGTTTTTT

v_gene: TRBV27
abundance: .
j_gene: TRBJ1-1
d_gene: .
CDR3aa: CASSLGSVPHTEAFF
CDR3nt: TGTGCCAGCAGTCTAGGTTCAGTTCCTCACACTGAAGCTTTCTTT

v_gene: TRBV24-1
abundance: .
j_gene: TRBJ1-1
d_gene: TRBD1
CDR3aa: CATSDAGQGNTEAFF
CDR3nt: TGTGCCACCAGTGATGCAGGACAGGGGAACACTGAAGCTTTCTTT

v_gene: TRBV3-1/TRBV3-2
abundance: .
j_gene: TRBJ2-3
d_gene: .
CDR3aa: CASSPHVAKRTDTQYF
CDR3nt: TGTGCCAGCAGCCCCCATGTGGCCAAACGCACAGATACGCAGTATTTT

v_gene: TRBV19
abundance: .
j_gene: TRBJ1-4
d_gene: .
CDR3aa: CASSTGFGEKLFF
CDR3nt: TGTGCCAGTAGTACAGGTTTCGGTGAAAAACTGTTTTTT

v_gene: TRBV9
abundance: .
j_gene: TRBJ1-2
d_gene: TRBD1
CDR3aa: CASSVAGTGESYTF
CDR3nt: TGTGCCAGCAGCGTAGCCGGGACAGGGGAGAGCTACACCTTC

v_gene: TRBV7-2
abundance: .
j_gene: TRBJ2-4
d_gene: .
CDR3aa: CASSLLAKNIQYF
CDR3nt: TGTGCCAGCAGCTTACTAGCCAAAAACATTCAGTACTTC

v_gene: TRBV2
abundance: .
j_gene: TRBJ1-2
d_gene: TRBD1
CDR3aa: CASSPAAGQGVGYTF
CDR3nt: TGTGCCAGCAGTCCAGCAGCCGGACAGGGGGTTGGCTACACCTTC

v_gene: TRBV29-1
abundance: .
j_gene: TRBJ2-7
d_gene: TRBD2
CDR3aa: CSVEGGAGVTYEQYF
CDR3nt: TGCAGCGTTGAGGGTGGGGCGGGGGTCACCTACGAGCAGTACTTC

v_gene: TRBV27
abundance: .
j_gene: TRBJ2-6
d_gene: .
CDR3aa: CASTLSGANVLTF
CDR3nt: TGTGCCAGCACCCTTTCTGGGGCCAACGTCCTGACTTTC

v_gene: TRBV5-8
abundance: .
j_gene: TRBJ2-5
d_gene: TRBD2
CDR3aa: CASSWAAGRETQYF
CDR3nt: TGTGCCAGCAGCTGGGCAGCGGGGCGAGAGACCCAGTACTTC

v_gene: TRBV18
abundance: .
j_gene: TRBJ1-2
d_gene: .
CDR3aa: CASTPQQGQPKYF
CDR3nt: TGTGCCAGCACCCCCCAACAGGGCCAGCCCAAGTACTTC

v_gene: TRBV23-1
abundance: .
j_gene: TRBJ1-1
d_gene: .
CDR3aa: CASSPHSTEAFF
CDR3nt: TGCGCCAGCAGCCCACACAGCACTGAAGCTTTCTTT

v_gene: TRBV30
abundance: .
j_gene: TRBJ1-6
d_gene: .
CDR3aa: CAWSRPGESPLHF
CDR3nt: TGTGCCTGGTCCCGGCCAGGGGAATCACCCCTCCACTTT

v_gene: TRBV6-1
abundance: .
j_gene: TRBJ2-7
d_gene: .
CDR3aa: CASSGVLGGLYDEQYF
CDR3nt: TGTGCCAGCAGTGGGGTCTTGGGAGGTTTATACGACGAGCAGTACTTC

v_gene: TRBV7-9
abundance: .
j_gene: TRBJ2-7
d_gene: .
CDR3aa: CASSLETVWNF
CDR3nt: TGTGCCAGCAGCTTAGAAACAGTTTGGAACTTC